This TCR beta chain originates from a study of molecular identifiers for immune sequencing clone quantification (dated by TCRdb to the late 2010s). Regarding the research as a whole: For a replicate experiment, the RNA from either 20,000 or 100,000 naive CD8 T cells was divided into five aliquots, and four of those aliquots went on to sequencing. This methods study used CD8 T cells to benchmark TCR RNA copy counting and molecular-identifier clustering-based TCR repertoire sequencing (MIDCIRS).

The library was generated by PCR. Sequenced on a NextSeq 500. Bulk TCR libraries were made following a previously described method, with the TCR primers given in Table S5. Purification of total RNA was performed with the Qiagen AllPrep DNA/RNA kit. Before analysis, reads from multiple sequencing runs of the same library were pooled. The authors processed their data as follows. Reads were retained only if the reads had an exact TCR constant sequence, and the retained reads were trimmed to 150 nt and grouped according to their 12-nt molecular barcodes. Within each barcode group, reads were sub-clustered at a 15% Levenshtein threshold, and quality-weighted consensus sequences were built per RNA molecule. Non-functional sequences were discarded, and so were lower-count sequences lying one edit away from another sequence. Based on fitting two negative binomial distributions, any barcode sub-cluster with under 20% of the maximum read count was discarded. TCRdb reanalyzed the raw reads on its own, using fastp at Q25 for trimming and MiXCR for clone calling, and kept in-frame beta chains. Each CDR3 protein appears once, grouped with its most common genes and DNA. The V and J calls and clone size come from TCRdb's table, not from the authors' own analysis. The table for this sample lists 460,000 or so distinct CDR3 sequences; about 26% of them were counted only once. The top ten hold over 0.6% of the sample.

Naive CD8 T cell libraries were made from about 20,000 to 1,000,000 sorted cells using 10%, 30% or 50% of purified RNA. Naive CD8 T cells, defined as CD8+CD4-CCR7+CD45RA+, were FACS-sorted into RLT Plus buffer on a BD FACSAria II. Roughly nine TCR copies' worth of Jurkat RNA were spiked into roughly 19,000-1,000,000 naive CD8 T cell samples to test detection sensitivity. CD8 T cells were enriched with RosetteSep CD8+ T Cell Enrichment Cocktail and Ficoll-Paque, followed by ACK red cell lysis. Broader findings and caveats from the paper: A single cell's worth of spiked-in Jurkat TCR RNA was reported detectable even among 900,000 to 1,000,000 naive CD8 T cells. The naive libraries included spiked-in Jurkat TCR RNA (around 10 copies' worth), and this RNA is not part of the donor repertoire. In CMV-specific effector cells, clones with more than 20 RNA copies accounted for over 99% of molecules, whereas in naive cells such clones accounted for under 1%. About three recovered TCR RNA copies per cell were obtained by modeling, versus approximately 9 by digital PCR, implying a capture efficiency of about 30%. Identical TCR molecules sharing a barcode could cause highly expanded clone sizes to be underestimated. Without barcode sub-clustering, chimeric consensus sequences inflated TCR diversity; chimeras reached as high as 47%.

This clonotype has a count of ten or more. Its antigen is still unknown. Per-base quality was not reported, and no clone a single base away is much larger than it. Deletion took 11 bases off V and 1 base off J, with a span of 11 bases between the germline ends. The germline V gene encodes CDR1 LNHDA and CDR2 SQIVND (reference sequence). There are 13 amino acids in the CDR3, from cysteine to phenylalanine inclusive. CDR3 DNA is the only sequence kept; it has 39 bases, read in frame from the first base. The TCR was taken from a human donor in good health. Some libraries in this study had Jurkat cell RNA spiked in. The sequence joins TRBV19 to TRBJ2-2, with the D gene not clear enough to name. The sample was naive CD8+ T cells from blood, with Jurkat cell RNA spiked in. Reading the label with the study, this specimen's cell subset or site is: FACS-sorted CD8+CD4-CCR7+CD45RA+ naive T cells. In nucleotides, the sequence is TGTGCCTCAACCCCCGGGAACACCGGGGAGCTGTTTTTT. This yields the protein CASTPGNTGELFF.